The next 21 T cell receptor beta chains were all read from a single sample in a study of blood T cell repertoires in COVID-19. Repertoires were generated with immunoSEQ multiplex PCR, while TCRdb's copy carries only in-frame clones and drops some. The table has roughly 200,000 clones, approximately 90% seen once. Source material: PBMCs or T cells enriched from blood (not recorded which). Receptors originate from a woman in her twenties or thirties who had recovered from COVID-19.

This chain connects TRBV7-2 to TRBJ1-1, with D maybe TRBD1 (5 bases). V lost 2 bases and J 3 bases, leaving 10 bases between the germline ends. CDR1 and CDR2 (germline): SGHTA, FQGNSA. The CDR3 has 14 amino acids. As DNA, the CDR3 is TGTGCCAGCAGCTTATGGGAGGGGTACACTGAAGCTTTCTTT. Amino acid sequence: CASSLWEGYTEAFF.

V and J are TRBV7-8 and TRBJ2-7; D gene unclear. The CDR3 runs to 12 residues. Looked up from germline, CDR1 is SGHVS and CDR2 is FQNEAQ. Trimming removed 1 base at V and 3 bases at J, with 4 bases between. The CDR3 region is CASSLVNYEQYF. CDR3 DNA sequence: TGTGCCAGCAGCTTAGTAAACTACGAGCAGTACTTC.

The chain employs TRBV12-3 or TRBV12-4 and TRBJ1-1; no definite D call. The CDR3 sequence is 11 residues long. The V end lost 2 bases, the J end lost 10 bases, and 8 bases lay between the germline ends. The CDR3 spells CASSLLTTAFF. In nucleotides, the CDR3 is TGTGCCAGCAGTTTATTGACAACAGCTTTCTTT.

This sequence joins TRBV19 and TRBJ2-5, with TRBD2 identical over 12 bases. V lost 3 bases, J lost 2 bases, and 1 base stayed unmatched. Looked up from germline, CDR1 is LNHDA and CDR2 is SQIVND (reference sequence). The CDR3 sequence is 15 residues long. In nucleotides, the CDR3 is TGTGCCAGTAGTATCGGACTAGCGGGGCAAGAGACCCAGTACTTC. It translates to CASSIGLAGQETQYF.

This clone was observed a few times. The chain is built from TRBV5-1 and TRBJ1-1; 9 bases are a match to TRBD1. V lost 3 bases, J lost 0 bases, and 3 bases stayed unmatched. Germline V gene sequence: CDR1 SGHRS, CDR2 YFSETQ. This CDR3 is 15 amino acids long. This CDR3 is CASSSGTGMNTEAFF. CDR3 nucleotides: TGCGCCAGCAGCTCCGGGACAGGGATGAACACTGAAGCTTTCTTT.

The rearrangement uses TRBV19 and TRBJ1-6; 8 bases line up with TRBD1. After removal of 7 bases from V and 10 bases from J, the junction contained 9 bases not matched to a gene. The CDR3 has 14 residues. In germline, CDR1 is LNHDA, CDR2 SQIVND (reference sequence). CDR3 region: CASTGQGAGSPLHF. The DNA for the CDR3 is TGTGCCAGTACCGGACAGGGCGCGGGCTCACCCCTCCACTTT.

The CDR3, as DNA: TGTGCCAGCAGTGTCGGACAGGAATACGAGCAGTACTTC. Translation gives CASSVGQEYEQYF. The chain combines TRBV2 with TRBJ2-7; 7 positions match TRBD1. The J segment lost 4 bases and the V segment lost 4 bases, leaving 4 bases of the junction unmatched. The CDR3 loop spans 13 amino acids. CDR1 is SNHLY and CDR2 is FYNNEI in the germline V gene.

The chain uses TRBV19 and TRBJ1-1; D is perhaps TRBD1 (6 bases). Between the trimmed V and J ends, which lost 4 bases and 4 bases, there was a span of 16 bases. The CDR3 loop spans 15 amino acids. Germline V gene lookup returns CDR1 LNHDA and CDR2 SQIVND (reference sequence). CDR3 DNA: TGTGCCAGTAGTAAAAGGACAGCCTCTAGCACTGAAGCTTTCTTT. Residues: CASSKRTASSTEAFF.

The rearrangement uses TRBV4-3 and TRBJ2-7; D gene unclear. V dropped 1 base and J dropped 0 bases, with 7 bases sitting between them. Per the germline V gene, CDR1 is LGHNA and CDR2 is YSLEER. The CDR3 runs 14 residues. CDR3 in amino acids: CASSQAVTSYEQYF. In nucleotides, the CDR3 is TGCGCCAGCAGCCAAGCGGTTACCTCCTACGAGCAGTACTTC.

This clone was picked up a small number of times. The chain employs TRBV12-3 or TRBV12-4 and TRBJ2-4; tentative D call: TRBD1 (6 bases). Deletions cut 7 bases from V and 6 bases from J, with 13 bases between. The CDR3 spans 13 residues. CDR3 sequence reads: CASKQGLINIQYF. CDR3 DNA: TGTGCCAGCAAGCAGGGGTTGATAAACATTCAGTACTTC.

This clone appeared once. The V call is TRBV13, the J call TRBJ2-7; TRBD2 matches 8 bases. After removal of 6 bases from V and 6 bases from J, the junction contained 13 bases not matched to a gene. CDR3 size: 15 residues. Per the germline V gene, CDR1 is PRHDT and CDR2 is FYEKMQ (reference sequence). The CDR3 DNA reads as TGTGCCAGCAGTCTCCTGTCGACTAGCGCTCGCGAGCAGTACTTC. Translating gives CASSLLSTSAREQYF.

Note on this clone: Distinct nucleotide sequences in the sample also encode this CDR3. The rearrangement joins TRBV2 to TRBJ1-1; D might be TRBD1 (6 bases). Trimming took off 5 bases at V and 1 base at J, with 8 bases between the two ends. CDR1 SNHLY and CDR2 FYNNEI come from the germline V gene. CDR3 size: 13 residues. The CDR3 here is CASSKQGNTEAFF. Written as DNA, the CDR3 is TGTGCCAGCAGTAAACAGGGGAACACTGAAGCTTTCTTT. The full variable domain, completed using reference TRBV2 and TRBJ1-1, is EPEVTQTPSHQVTQMGQEVILRCVPISNHLYFYWYRQILGQKVEFLVSFYNNEISEKSEIFDDQFSVERPDGSNFTLKIRSTKLEDSAMYFCASSKQGNTEAFFGQGTRLTVV.

The V gene is TRBV15, the J gene TRBJ1-5; D possibly corresponds to TRBD1 (6 bases). This CDR3 is 16 amino acids long. V lost 4 bases and J 5 bases, leaving 18 bases between the germline ends. Germline values: CDR1 LNHNV, CDR2 YYDKDF (reference sequence). In DNA form, the CDR3 reads TGTGCCACCAGCACCCCGGGCAGGGGAGGGGATCAGCCCCAGCATTTT. Translated: CATSTPGRGGDQPQHF.

J is TRBJ2-3 and V is TRBV4-3; 11 bases line up with TRBD2. Germline CDR1 is LGHNA and CDR2 is YSLEER. The J segment lost 3 bases and the V segment lost 4 bases, leaving 3 bases of the junction unmatched. The CDR3 covers 15 residues. The CDR3 is CASSLSGGATDTQYF. The CDR3 region has the DNA TGCGCCAGCAGCCTTAGCGGGGGGGCTACAGATACGCAGTATTTT.

This chain links TRBV7-9 with TRBJ1-2, with D perhaps TRBD1 (6 bases). Looked up from germline, CDR1 is SEHNR and CDR2 is FQNEAQ (reference sequence). This CDR3 is 15 amino acids long. Trimming pared 1 base from V and 2 bases from J, leaving 11 bases between. This chain's CDR3 is CASSLVGHRNYGYTF. As DNA, the CDR3 is TGTGCCAGCAGCTTAGTGGGACACCGAAACTATGGCTACACCTTC.

The rearrangement joins TRBV19 to TRBJ1-1, with 11 positions matching TRBD1. V gave up 6 bases and J gave up 0 bases; unmatched junction bases: 12. Germline values: CDR1 LNHDA, CDR2 SQIVND (reference sequence). There are 18 residues in the CDR3. Here the CDR3 DNA reads TGTGCCAGTAGCTCTAAGGACAGGGGGCTATATATGAACACTGAAGCTTTCTTT. It specifies CASSSKDRGLYMNTEAFF.

This clone showed up just once. The V gene is TRBV7-8, the J gene TRBJ2-1; 8 positions match TRBD2. Per the germline V gene, CDR1 is SGHVS and CDR2 is FQNEAQ. The CDR3 consists of 15 residues. Losses at the gene ends were 1 base for V and 6 bases for J; bases not matched to a gene: 5. The CDR3 loop is CASSLVAGGFNEQFF. The CDR3 region has the DNA TGTGCCAGCAGCTTAGTTGCGGGAGGTTTCAATGAGCAGTTCTTC.

A few counts support this clone. The chain recombines TRBV2 with TRBJ1-1; maybe TRBD1 (5 bases). V shed 3 bases and J shed 0 bases, with 11 bases lying between them. This CDR3 contains 15 residues. Germline CDR1 and CDR2: SNHLY and FYNNEI. The CDR3 sequence is CASSDGALMNTEAFF. The CDR3 DNA is TGTGCCAGCAGTGATGGGGCTCTCATGAACACTGAAGCTTTCTTT.

The CDR3 nucleotides are TGTGCCAGCAGTGAATTCAGGGGGCGTACTGAAGCTTTCTTT. Protein product: CASSEFRGRTEAFF. The chain carries TRBV25-1 and TRBJ1-1, with 8 bases identical to TRBD1. V dropped 1 base and J dropped 5; count of bases not matched to a gene: 3. The germline V gene encodes CDR1 MGHDK and CDR2 SYGVNS. This CDR3 contains 14 residues.

The J gene is TRBJ1-4, the V gene TRBV2, with 9 bases aligning to TRBD1. The V gene's germline CDR1 is SNHLY and CDR2 FYNNEI. Trimming cost V 5 bases and J 10 bases; bases outside gene matches: 11. This CDR3 spans 15 amino acids. The CDR3 reads CASSSGGGQGSKLFF. CDR3 sequence (DNA): TGTGCCAGCAGTTCTGGTGGGGGACAGGGCTCAAAACTGTTTTTT.

The CDR3 nucleotides read TGTGCCAGTACCGTACAGGGTAGCACAGATACGCAGTATTTT. Residues: CASTVQGSTDTQYF. V usage is TRBV19 and J usage is TRBJ2-3, with TRBD1 as a possible D gene (6 bases). V lost 7 bases and J lost 0, with 11 bases in between. Germline V CDR1 and CDR2: LNHDA, SQIVND (reference sequence). The length of the CDR3 is 14 residues.